This entry lists 26 T cell receptor beta chains sequenced from one sample in a study of T cell responses to AZD1222 COVID-19 vaccine. Data came from immunoSEQ multiplex PCR; TCRdb stores just in-frame clones and leaves some out. The sample records 140,000 to 150,000 clones, about 90% being singletons. The sequencing used peripheral blood, collected on day 0 of MenACWY control vaccination. These receptor sequences come from an adult in good health.

J is TRBJ2-1 and V is TRBV11-3, with unresolved D. The germline V and J ends were trimmed by 0 bases and 5 bases, with 5 bases remaining between them. The germline V gene has CDR1 SGHNT and CDR2 YENEEA. The CDR3 sequence is 13 residues long. CDR3 in amino acids: CASSLEVNNEQFF. CDR3 DNA: TGTGCCAGCAGCTTAGAGGTGAACAATGAGCAGTTCTTC.

The chain has TRBV7-9 and TRBJ2-7, with TRBD1 matching 7 bases. The CDR3 covers 16 residues. Germline V gene sequence: CDR1 SEHNR, CDR2 FQNEAQ (reference sequence). V was pared by 4 bases and J by 0 bases, with 9 bases of the junction left unmatched. CDR3: CASSSPGQQSSYEQYF. CDR3 bases: TGTGCCAGCAGCTCTCCGGGACAGCAGAGCTCCTACGAGCAGTACTTC. The full variable domain, its missing parts supplied by reference TRBV7-9 and TRBJ2-7, is DTGVSQNPRHKITKRGQNVTFRCDPISEHNRLYWYRQTLGQGPEFLTYFQNEAQLEKSRLLSDRFSAERPKGSFSTLEIQRTEQGDSAMYLCASSSPGQQSSYEQYFGPGTRLTVT.

V usage is TRBV28 and J usage is TRBJ2-1; D is ambiguous. CDR1 is MDHEN, CDR2 SYDVKM, per germline. V lost 5 bases and J lost 3, with 11 bases in between. The CDR3 totals 14 residues. The CDR3 DNA sequence: TGTGCCAGCAGTCCCGATCCAATCTACAATGAGCAGTTCTTC. Encoded protein: CASSPDPIYNEQFF. Variable domain in full (rest from reference TRBV28 and TRBJ2-1): DVKVTQSSRYLVKRTGEKVFLECVQDMDHENMFWYRQDPGLGLRLIYFSYDVKMKEKGDIPEGYSVSREKKERFSLILESASTNQTSMYLCASSPDPIYNEQFFGPGTRLTVL.

This clone was seen only once. V usage is TRBV12-3 or TRBV12-4 and J usage is TRBJ2-7; 8 bases match TRBD1. The CDR3 has 13 amino acids. The V and J ends lost 4 bases and 1 base, in that order; junction bases with no gene match: 0. CDR3 nucleotides: TGTGCCAGCAGTTGGACAGGGTCCTACGAGCAGTACTTC. As protein: CASSWTGSYEQYF.

The rearrangement uses TRBV5-5 and TRBJ2-7; 7 bases align to TRBD2. The CDR3 is made up of 15 amino acids. Losses at the gene ends were 0 bases for V and 4 bases for J; bases not matched to a gene: 7. CDR1 is SGHKS and CDR2 is YYEKEE in the germline V gene (reference sequence). This CDR3 is CASSLDTGTTYEQYF. The CDR3 DNA sequence: TGTGCCAGCAGCTTGGATACCGGGACTACTTACGAGCAGTACTTC.

J is TRBJ1-3 and V is TRBV6-5; D gene unclear. Trimming cost V 4 bases and J 6 bases, with 10 bases left between them. This CDR3 is built from 13 residues. Per germline, CDR1 MNHEY and CDR2 SVGAGI. The CDR3 nucleotides are TGTGCCAGCAGTTTAGACGGGATAAACACCATATATTTT. Its translation is CASSLDGINTIYF.

This clone was detected only once. The chain links TRBV6-5 to TRBJ1-2, with a tentative D call TRBD1 (5 bases). The CDR3 is made up of 13 amino acids. Germline V CDR1 and CDR2: MNHEY, SVGAGI. V was trimmed by 2 bases and J by 4 bases, leaving 8 bases between them. CDR3 sequence: CASSYRGFYGYTF. Here the CDR3 DNA reads TGTGCCAGCAGTTACAGGGGATTCTATGGCTACACCTTC.

V usage is TRBV5-1 and J usage is TRBJ2-1, with 10 bases fitting TRBD2. The CDR3 extends over 15 amino acids. Germline CDR1 SGHRS, CDR2 YFSETQ. Unmatched junction bases numbered 4, after V lost 7 bases and J lost 0 bases. CDR3 region: CASGLAEISYNEQFF. CDR3 DNA: TGCGCCAGCGGACTAGCGGAGATCTCCTACAATGAGCAGTTCTTC. Looking up the rest from reference TRBV5-1 and TRBJ2-1 gives the full variable domain: KAGVTQTPRYLIKTRGQQVTLSCSPISGHRSVSWYQQTPGQGLQFLFEYFSETQRNKGNFPGRFSGRQFSNSRSEMNVSTLELGDSALYLCASGLAEISYNEQFFGPGTRLTVL.

This clone was counted once. This sequence joins TRBV19 and TRBJ1-5, with 9 bases lining up with TRBD1. The ends lost 0 bases at V and 4 bases at J; junction bases unmatched: 1. CDR1 is LNHDA and CDR2 is SQIVND in the germline V gene (reference sequence). This CDR3 region has 15 residues. The CDR3: CASSIEDRGNQPQHF. CDR3 DNA sequence: TGTGCCAGTAGTATAGAAGACAGGGGGAATCAGCCCCAGCATTTT.

The rearrangement joins TRBV11-2 to TRBJ2-3; D not certain. The germline V and J ends were trimmed by 3 bases and 0 bases, with 13 bases remaining between them. In germline, CDR1 is SGHAT, CDR2 FQNNGV. The CDR3 has 16 residues. This CDR3 reads CASSFGQRASTDTQYF. CDR3 nucleotide sequence: TGTGCCAGCAGCTTTGGGCAGCGTGCTAGCACAGATACGCAGTATTTT.

The gene calls are TRBV29-1 and TRBJ2-7, with 7 bases lining up with TRBD1. The length of the CDR3 is 14 residues. CDR1 is SQVTM, CDR2 ANQGSEA, per germline. Trimming removed 7 bases from V and 3 bases from J; junction bases left unmatched: 12. The chain's CDR3 is CSAGGTVGHYEQYF. Written as DNA, the CDR3 is TGCAGCGCTGGTGGGACAGTGGGGCACTACGAGCAGTACTTC.

This chain uses TRBV28 with TRBJ2-5; D gene uncertain. Trimming stripped 3 bases from V and 0 bases from J, with 20 bases between. The CDR3 consists of 18 residues. Germline V gene sequence: CDR1 MDHEN, CDR2 SYDVKM. In DNA form, the CDR3 reads TGTGCCAGCAGTTTCAGCCCCACAAGACACAAAAACCAAGAGACCCAGTACTTC. The encoded protein is CASSFSPTRHKNQETQYF.

The chain carries TRBV5-5 and TRBJ1-3, with D maybe TRBD1 (6 bases). CDR1 and CDR2 from the germline V gene are SGHKS and YYEKEE (reference sequence). The V end lost 4 bases, the J end lost 0 bases, and 11 bases lay between the germline ends. CDR3 length: 15 amino acids. The CDR3, as DNA: TGTGCCAGCAGCCCCTGGACAGCCTCTGGAAACACCATATATTTT. Its protein is CASSPWTASGNTIYF.

The chain recombines TRBV6-6 with TRBJ1-2; D is undetermined. The CDR3 sequence is 13 residues long. Trimming removed 4 bases at V and 3 bases at J, with 9 bases between. From germline, CDR1 is MNHNY and CDR2 SVGAGI (reference sequence). The CDR3 reads CASSSGRDYGYTF. DNA of the CDR3: TGTGCCAGCAGTTCCGGCCGCGACTATGGCTACACCTTC.

On this clone: Other DNA variants within this sample encode the same CDR3. The chain couples TRBV2 to TRBJ1-1; D gene unclear. The germline CDR1 and CDR2 sequences are SNHLY and FYNNEI. Trimming removed 6 bases at V and 1 base at J, with 9 bases between. The CDR3 covers 13 residues. CDR3 DNA sequence: TGTGCCAGCAGGGGTCAGCCGAACACTGAAGCTTTCTTT. This encodes CASRGQPNTEAFF.

J is TRBJ2-1 and V is TRBV27; either TRBD1 or TRBD2 may fit D (5 bases each). Trimming took 6 bases from V and 4 from J, leaving 7 bases between them. The CDR3 length is 12 residues. Germline values: CDR1 MNHEY, CDR2 SMNVEV (reference sequence). The chain's CDR3 is CASRWGYNEQFF. The CDR3 DNA follows: TGTGCCAGCAGGTGGGGGTACAATGAGCAGTTCTTC.

The J gene is TRBJ2-1, the V gene TRBV5-1; D uncertain. Trimming took 3 bases from V and 2 from J, leaving 9 bases between them. Germline V gene data show CDR1 as SGHRS and CDR2 as YFSETQ. The CDR3 is 14 amino acids. CDR3 coding DNA: TGCGCCAGCAGCTCCGACGCGGCCTACAATGAGCAGTTCTTC. Translation: CASSSDAAYNEQFF.

The chain has TRBV12-5 and TRBJ1-2, with D possibly matching TRBD1 (5 bases). Looked up from germline, CDR1 is LGHNT and CDR2 is FRNRAP. The V end lost 3 bases, the J end lost 11 bases, and 19 bases lay between the germline ends. This CDR3 has 14 amino acids. CDR3 DNA: TGTGCTAGTGGTTTCCCCTGGGGCGTCCTTGGGTACACCTTC. As protein: CASGFPWGVLGYTF.

The rearrangement uses TRBV5-1 and TRBJ2-3, with 8 bases lining up with TRBD2. V lost 4 bases, J lost 6 bases, and 13 bases stayed unmatched. Looked up from germline, CDR1 is SGHRS and CDR2 is YFSETQ. The CDR3 is 16 residues long. This CDR3 reads CASSLSTQRGPDTQYF. CDR3 bases: TGCGCCAGCAGCCTTTCCACCCAGCGGGGGCCGGATACGCAGTATTTT.

This chain uses TRBV18 with TRBJ2-2; TRBD2 agrees at 8 bases. Trimming took 2 bases from V and 4 from J; bases not matched to a gene: 0. Germline loops: CDR1 KGHSH, CDR2 LQKENI. The CDR3 totals 14 residues. The CDR3 DNA is TGTGCCAGCTCACCAGCGGGAGGCACCGGGGAGCTGTTTTTT. This sequence encodes CASSPAGGTGELFF. Looking up the rest from reference TRBV18 and TRBJ2-2 gives the full variable domain: NAGVMQNPRHLVRRRGQEARLRCSPMKGHSHVYWYRQLPEEGLKFMVYLQKENIIDESGMPKERFSAEFPKEGPSILRIQQVVRGDSAAYFCASSPAGGTGELFFGEGSRLTVL.

CDR3 sequence reads: CASRRGEGVNSPLHF. The CDR3 nucleotides are TGTGCCAGTAGAAGAGGAGAAGGTGTAAATTCACCCCTCCACTTT. J is TRBJ1-6 and V is TRBV19; D is unresolved. Between the trimmed V and J ends, which lost 6 bases and 7 bases, there was a span of 16 bases. The CDR3 is 15 residues long. Germline values: CDR1 LNHDA, CDR2 SQIVND (reference sequence).

The chain carries TRBV15 and TRBJ1-2; 7 nucleotides match TRBD1. CDR1 LNHNV and CDR2 YYDKDF come from the germline V gene (reference sequence). This CDR3 comprises 16 residues. V dropped 1 base and J dropped 5; count of bases not matched to a gene: 10. The CDR3 region has the DNA TGTGCCACCAGCAGAGGGCCGGAGGGGGCTCTATATGGCTACACCTTC. This sequence encodes CATSRGPEGALYGYTF.

With regard to this clone: The identical CDR3 is also encoded by other nucleotide sequences in the sample. The chain couples TRBV7-3 to TRBJ2-3, with D possibly matching TRBD1 (6 bases). Germline V gene data show CDR1 as SGHTA and CDR2 as FQGTGA. There are 13 residues in the CDR3. V was shortened by 3 bases and J by 4 bases, with 8 bases between the two germline ends. The CDR3 DNA is TGTGCCAGCAGCTTCAGGGGTGCAGATACGCAGTATTTT. Residues: CASSFRGADTQYF.

This sequence joins TRBV6-5 and TRBJ1-6; D not resolved. CDR1 and CDR2 (germline): MNHEY, SVGAGI. Trimming stripped 0 bases from V and 7 bases from J, with 4 bases between. The CDR3 is made up of 13 amino acids. In DNA form, the CDR3 reads TGTGCCAGCAGTTACTCAGTAAATTCACCCCTCCACTTT. Its protein product is CASSYSVNSPLHF.

A single count supports this clone. The V and J genes are TRBV10-2 and TRBJ1-1; no clear D gene. Germline V lookup: CDR1 WSHSY, CDR2 SAAADI. This CDR3 is built from 15 residues. V dropped 5 bases and J dropped 1 base, with 14 bases sitting between them. Written as DNA, the CDR3 is TGCGCCAGCAGTAATATGGTAATCAGGAACACTGAAGCTTTCTTT. It encodes CASSNMVIRNTEAFF.

The chain uses TRBV27 and TRBJ2-3; 8 bases map to TRBD2. V trimming: 9 bases; J trimming: 2 bases; junction bases outside the gene matches: 10. This CDR3 spans 15 amino acids. Germline V gene sequence: CDR1 MNHEY, CDR2 SMNVEV (reference sequence). This CDR3 is CARTFMTSVTDTQYF. CDR3 bases: TGTGCCAGAACCTTTATGACTAGCGTCACAGATACGCAGTATTTT.